This T cell receptor beta chain was captured in a study of post-analysis software for immune sequencing data. As for this clonotype: The antigen is not known.

TCR beta cDNA libraries had unique molecular identifiers. About 500,000 cDNA molecules were obtained per 1 to 10 million input T cells. MiXCR was run by TCRdb on the PCR reads, yielding one entry per CDR3 protein. Of fewer than 900,000 distinct CDR3 sequences detected, 35% to 55% appear once; the ten largest clones hold just under 5%. General study findings and limits: The study found TRBV5-6, TRBV5-1 and TRBV20-1 among five TRBV segments more frequent in patients than controls. Normalized Chao1 diversity was significantly reduced in patients versus controls. Co-batched samples clustered tightly together by F measure.

The germline V and J ends were trimmed by 2 bases and 11 bases, with 2 bases remaining between them. The germline CDR1 and CDR2 sequences are SGHKS and YYEKEE (reference sequence). There are 9 residues in the CDR3. This clonotype was obtained from a girl aged 10-17 years with multiple sclerosis. The chain is built from TRBV5-5 and TRBJ2-1; D is uncertain. Sequencing input: blood. CDR3 bases: TGTGCCAGCAGCTTAAAGCAGTTCTTC. Residues: CASSLKQFF.